These T cell receptor beta chains were read from a single sample in a study of cytomegalovirus exposure and HLA in healthy donors. This table comes from immunoSEQ multiplex PCR, and its TCRdb copy is limited to in-frame clones, with some not included. The sample shows a few hundred thousand clones, approximately 90% of them seen only once. Sequencing was performed on PBMCs. Receptors originate from a woman aged 18-29 years in good health and CMV-seronegative. Both conserved end residues are part of each CDR3. Fields, in order: D gene, J gene, clone size, V gene, CDR3 DNA, CDR3 protein. The D gene is left open where the match is weak. Only some rows state a clone size, as once, few, many or a class for expanded clones.

D gene: NA
J gene: TRBJ2-7
clone size: NA
V gene: TRBV28
CDR3 DNA: TGTGCCAGCACCCAAGGCGGGAACTCCTACGAGCAGTACTTC
CDR3 protein: CASTQGGNSYEQYF

D gene: TRBD1
J gene: TRBJ2-2
clone size: once
V gene: TRBV5-5
CDR3 DNA: TGTGCCAGCAGCTCGGGACAGGGCACAGCCGGGGAGCTGTTTTTT
CDR3 protein: CASSSGQGTAGELFF

D gene: TRBD1
J gene: TRBJ2-7
clone size: NA
V gene: TRBV5-1
CDR3 DNA: TGCGCCAGCAGCTCGACAGGGTTAGGTTACGAGCAGTACTTC
CDR3 protein: CASSSTGLGYEQYF

D gene: TRBD2
J gene: TRBJ2-2
clone size: NA
V gene: TRBV9
CDR3 DNA: TGTGCCAGCAGCCGGGGGGTCACCGGGGAGCTGTTTTTT
CDR3 protein: CASSRGVTGELFF

D gene: NA
J gene: TRBJ2-1
clone size: NA
V gene: TRBV29-1
CDR3 DNA: TGCAGCGTTTCCGAGAGCTCCTACAATGAGCAGTTCTTC
CDR3 protein: CSVSESSYNEQFF

D gene: TRBD2
J gene: TRBJ2-3
clone size: NA
V gene: TRBV4-3
CDR3 DNA: TGCGCCAGCAGCCCGGGAGGCGTCCCCAGCACAGATACGCAGTATTTT
CDR3 protein: CASSPGGVPSTDTQYF

D gene: NA
J gene: TRBJ2-4
clone size: NA
V gene: TRBV2
CDR3 DNA: TGTGCCAGCAGTCGGGACTTAACTCCCAAAAACATTCAGTACTTC
CDR3 protein: CASSRDLTPKNIQYF

D gene: TRBD2
J gene: TRBJ2-1
clone size: NA
V gene: TRBV28
CDR3 DNA: TGTGCCAGCAGCTCCCCGGGACTAGCGGCTGAGCAGTTCTTC
CDR3 protein: CASSSPGLAAEQFF

D gene: TRBD1
J gene: TRBJ2-7
clone size: NA
V gene: TRBV6-6
CDR3 DNA: TGTGCCAGCAGACCGGGACAGGCCCCCTTCTACGAGCAGTACTTC
CDR3 protein: CASRPGQAPFYEQYF

D gene: TRBD1
J gene: TRBJ2-7
clone size: many
V gene: TRBV28
CDR3 DNA: TGTGCCACAGCGCCGGGACAGACCTACGAGCAGTACTTC
CDR3 protein: CATAPGQTYEQYF

D gene: NA
J gene: TRBJ2-7
clone size: once
V gene: TRBV28
CDR3 DNA: TGTGCCAGCAGTGAACCCCAGGTATCCTACGAGCAGTACTTC
CDR3 protein: CASSEPQVSYEQYF

D gene: TRBD2
J gene: TRBJ2-7
clone size: NA
V gene: TRBV30
CDR3 DNA: TGTGCCTGGAGTGTAAGACCCTGGTTAAGCGGGAGTTACGAGCAGTACTTC
CDR3 protein: CAWSVRPWLSGSYEQYF

D gene: NA
J gene: TRBJ2-2
clone size: NA
V gene: TRBV5-1
CDR3 DNA: TGCGCCAGCAGCTCCGTTCCGGGGAGAGACACCGGGGAGCTGTTTTTT
CDR3 protein: CASSSVPGRDTGELFF

D gene: TRBD2
J gene: TRBJ2-7
clone size: NA
V gene: TRBV18
CDR3 DNA: TGTGCCAGCTCACCACCGTCTTCTAGCGGGGTTGCCTACGAGCAGTACTTC
CDR3 protein: CASSPPSSSGVAYEQYF

D gene: NA
J gene: TRBJ1-3
clone size: NA
V gene: TRBV6-5
CDR3 DNA: TGTGCCAGCAGTTTGGATACTAGCTCTGGAAACACCATATATTTT
CDR3 protein: CASSLDTSSGNTIYF

D gene: NA
J gene: TRBJ1-5
clone size: NA
V gene: TRBV4-2
CDR3 DNA: TGTGCCAGCAGCCGAAACGATGCACATCCCCAGCATTTT
CDR3 protein: CASSRNDAHPQHF

D gene: NA
J gene: TRBJ1-1
clone size: NA
V gene: TRBV9
CDR3 DNA: TGTGCCAGCAGCGTAGCTCAGGGGTACACTGAAGCTTTCTTT
CDR3 protein: CASSVAQGYTEAFF

D gene: NA
J gene: TRBJ2-1
clone size: NA
V gene: TRBV4-1
CDR3 DNA: TGCGCCAGCAGCCAAGATGGGGGGAGATTGATTGGGTCCTACAATGAGCAGTTCTTC
CDR3 protein: CASSQDGGRLIGSYNEQFF

D gene: TRBD1
J gene: TRBJ1-2
clone size: few
V gene: TRBV19
CDR3 DNA: TGTGCCAGTGGAACAGGGGCGTCTTCTGGCTACACCTTC
CDR3 protein: CASGTGASSGYTF

D gene: NA
J gene: TRBJ2-7
clone size: NA
V gene: TRBV11-3
CDR3 DNA: TGTGCCAGCAGCCGGGGGGCCTCAGGGGGCGAACCCTACGAGCAGTACTTC
CDR3 protein: CASSRGASGGEPYEQYF

D gene: TRBD2
J gene: TRBJ2-7
clone size: NA
V gene: TRBV7-8
CDR3 DNA: TGTGCCAGCAGCTCCGGACTAGCGGGCTCCTACGAGCAGTACTTC
CDR3 protein: CASSSGLAGSYEQYF

D gene: NA
J gene: TRBJ2-7
clone size: once
V gene: TRBV25-1
CDR3 DNA: TGTGCCAGCAGTGAATCAGTGACAGCTTCCTACGAGCAGTACTTC
CDR3 protein: CASSESVTASYEQYF

D gene: TRBD2
J gene: TRBJ2-1
clone size: NA
V gene: TRBV2
CDR3 DNA: TGTGCCAGCAGTCCCCTGCGGACTAGCGGCTCCTACAATGAGCAGTTCTTC
CDR3 protein: CASSPLRTSGSYNEQFF

D gene: TRBD1
J gene: TRBJ2-4
clone size: NA
V gene: TRBV5-1
CDR3 DNA: TGCGCCAGCAGCTCGACTCCGGACAGGGCGGACATTCAGTACTTC
CDR3 protein: CASSSTPDRADIQYF

D gene: NA
J gene: TRBJ1-1
clone size: few
V gene: TRBV5-1
CDR3 DNA: TGCGCCAGCAGCTTACTATCAGGGATTGAAGCTTTCTTT
CDR3 protein: CASSLLSGIEAFF

D gene: TRBD1
J gene: TRBJ2-7
clone size: once
V gene: TRBV9
CDR3 DNA: TGTGCCAGCAGCGTCGGGCAGGGGGCAAGGGAGCAGTACTTC
CDR3 protein: CASSVGQGAREQYF

D gene: TRBD1
J gene: TRBJ2-2
clone size: once
V gene: TRBV7-3
CDR3 DNA: TGTGCCAGCAGCTCAGGACAGGGTGCCGGGGAGCTGTTTTTT
CDR3 protein: CASSSGQGAGELFF

D gene: TRBD2
J gene: TRBJ2-7
clone size: NA
V gene: TRBV2
CDR3 DNA: TGTGCCAGCAGTGTGTTAGCGGGAGCCTACGAGCAGTACTTC
CDR3 protein: CASSVLAGAYEQYF

D gene: TRBD2
J gene: TRBJ2-7
clone size: NA
V gene: TRBV6-1
CDR3 DNA: TGTGCCAGCAGGAGGACTAGCGGGACGTACGAGCAGTACTTC
CDR3 protein: CASRRTSGTYEQYF

D gene: TRBD1
J gene: TRBJ1-3
clone size: NA
V gene: TRBV18
CDR3 DNA: TGTGCCAGCTCACCACGCGGAGGGGGCGAGGTCGGGAACACCATATATTTT
CDR3 protein: CASSPRGGGEVGNTIYF

D gene: TRBD2
J gene: TRBJ2-1
clone size: NA
V gene: TRBV5-4
CDR3 DNA: TGTGCCAGCAGCCCCATGGGACTAGCGGGAGTTAGTGAGCAGTTCTTC
CDR3 protein: CASSPMGLAGVSEQFF

D gene: TRBD1
J gene: TRBJ2-7
clone size: NA
V gene: TRBV28
CDR3 DNA: TGTGCCAGCAGTTCTCCGGGACAGGGGACCTCCTACGAGCAGTACTTC
CDR3 protein: CASSSPGQGTSYEQYF

D gene: TRBD2
J gene: TRBJ2-1
clone size: NA
V gene: TRBV29-1
CDR3 DNA: TGCAGCCCCGTAAGCGGGGGCCACAATGAGCAGTTCTTC
CDR3 protein: CSPVSGGHNEQFF

D gene: TRBD2
J gene: TRBJ2-1
clone size: NA
V gene: TRBV2
CDR3 DNA: TGTGCCAGCAGGCCCCTAGCGGGAGGAGCCTACAATGAGCAGTTCTTC
CDR3 protein: CASRPLAGGAYNEQFF

D gene: NA
J gene: TRBJ2-6
clone size: NA
V gene: TRBV27
CDR3 DNA: TGTGCCAGCACGACTGCTGGGGCCAACGTCCTGACTTTC
CDR3 protein: CASTTAGANVLTF

D gene: NA
J gene: TRBJ2-7
clone size: NA
V gene: TRBV6-6
CDR3 DNA: TGTGCCAGCACCCCCCGGACTACTTCGGGCGAGCAGTACTTC
CDR3 protein: CASTPRTTSGEQYF

D gene: NA
J gene: TRBJ1-2
clone size: NA
V gene: TRBV9
CDR3 DNA: TGTGCCAGCAGCGTACAGGCCGGGGACTATGGCTACACCTTC
CDR3 protein: CASSVQAGDYGYTF

D gene: TRBD2
J gene: TRBJ2-2
clone size: NA
V gene: TRBV9
CDR3 DNA: TGTGCCAGCAACCTAGCGGGAGGCATCGGCGGGGAGCTGTTTTTT
CDR3 protein: CASNLAGGIGGELFF

D gene: NA
J gene: TRBJ2-7
clone size: NA
V gene: TRBV2
CDR3 DNA: TGTGCCAGCAGCACTGGGGAGTACGAGCAGTACTTC
CDR3 protein: CASSTGEYEQYF

D gene: NA
J gene: TRBJ2-5
clone size: NA
V gene: TRBV5-1
CDR3 DNA: TGCGCCAGCAGCCGGGGTTTTCAAGAGACCCAGTACTTC
CDR3 protein: CASSRGFQETQYF

D gene: NA
J gene: TRBJ2-7
clone size: NA
V gene: TRBV5-5
CDR3 DNA: TGTGCCAGCAGCTTGTCGAGCGGCTCCTACGAGCAGTACTTC
CDR3 protein: CASSLSSGSYEQYF

D gene: TRBD1
J gene: TRBJ2-2
clone size: NA
V gene: TRBV6-1
CDR3 DNA: TGTGCCAGCACTGGGACAGGGACGTACACCGGGGAGCTGTTTTTT
CDR3 protein: CASTGTGTYTGELFF

D gene: NA
J gene: TRBJ2-7
clone size: NA
V gene: TRBV28
CDR3 DNA: TGTGCCAGCAGCCGCGGGGACTCGACCTACGAGCAGTACTTC
CDR3 protein: CASSRGDSTYEQYF

D gene: TRBD2
J gene: TRBJ2-3
clone size: NA
V gene: TRBV28
CDR3 DNA: TGTGCCAGCAGACCCGGGACTAGCGGGGGGGATACGCAGTATTTT
CDR3 protein: CASRPGTSGGDTQYF

D gene: TRBD2
J gene: TRBJ2-1
clone size: NA
V gene: TRBV4-1
CDR3 DNA: TGCGCCAGCAGCCAATCGCCTCGGGGGCTAGCGGGAGGGTACAATGAGCAGTTCTTC
CDR3 protein: CASSQSPRGLAGGYNEQFF

D gene: TRBD2
J gene: TRBJ2-1
clone size: NA
V gene: TRBV5-4
CDR3 DNA: TGTGCCAGCAGCTCCAAGCGGGAGACGTTGGGTGAGCAGTTCTTC
CDR3 protein: CASSSKRETLGEQFF

D gene: NA
J gene: TRBJ2-7
clone size: NA
V gene: TRBV4-3
CDR3 DNA: TGCGCCAGCAGCCAGTCACAGGGCGACGAGCAGTACTTC
CDR3 protein: CASSQSQGDEQYF

D gene: TRBD1
J gene: TRBJ1-1
clone size: once
V gene: TRBV6-5
CDR3 DNA: TGTGCCAGCAGTTACTCGATGGGACAGGGGAACACTGAAGCTTTCTTT
CDR3 protein: CASSYSMGQGNTEAFF

D gene: TRBD2
J gene: TRBJ2-1
clone size: NA
V gene: TRBV7-2
CDR3 DNA: TGTGCCAGCAGCTTAATCGCCGGCGGGAGGGCCGGGAATGAGCAGTTCTTC
CDR3 protein: CASSLIAGGRAGNEQFF

D gene: NA
J gene: TRBJ1-4
clone size: NA
V gene: TRBV4-2
CDR3 DNA: TGTGCCAGCAGCCAAGATGGTTCAGGGGTTTTGTTTTTT
CDR3 protein: CASSQDGSGVLFF

D gene: NA
J gene: TRBJ2-7
clone size: NA
V gene: TRBV21-1
CDR3 DNA: TGTGCCAGCAGCCCTAGCGGATACACCTACGAGCAGTACTTC
CDR3 protein: CASSPSGYTYEQYF

D gene: NA
J gene: TRBJ1-2
clone size: NA
V gene: TRBV23-1
CDR3 DNA: TGCGCCAGCCCAGAGGCTCCGGGGAATGGCTACACCTTC
CDR3 protein: CASPEAPGNGYTF

D gene: TRBD2
J gene: TRBJ2-1
clone size: NA
V gene: TRBV6-5
CDR3 DNA: TGTGCCAGCACCCCGGGACTAGCTCCCAACAATGAGCAGTTCTTC
CDR3 protein: CASTPGLAPNNEQFF

D gene: NA
J gene: TRBJ1-3
clone size: NA
V gene: TRBV6-5
CDR3 DNA: TGTGCCAGCAGTTACAGGGGAGGTGGAAACACCATATATTTT
CDR3 protein: CASSYRGGGNTIYF

D gene: TRBD1
J gene: TRBJ2-3
clone size: NA
V gene: TRBV7-3
CDR3 DNA: TGTGCCAGCAGCTCAGGGACAGGTTCCGATACGCAGTATTTT
CDR3 protein: CASSSGTGSDTQYF

D gene: NA
J gene: TRBJ2-5
clone size: NA
V gene: TRBV11-2
CDR3 DNA: TGTGCCAGCGCCCTGGGCGGGGTCGAGGAGACCCAGTACTTC
CDR3 protein: CASALGGVEETQYF

D gene: NA
J gene: TRBJ1-5
clone size: NA
V gene: TRBV28
CDR3 DNA: TGTGCCAGCAGCCCGCCCAGGCACGATCAGCCCCAGCATTTT
CDR3 protein: CASSPPRHDQPQHF

D gene: NA
J gene: TRBJ2-7
clone size: NA
V gene: TRBV7-8
CDR3 DNA: TGTGCCAGCAGCTTACGAGCGAACTGGGTCGGAGAGTACTTC
CDR3 protein: CASSLRANWVGEYF